What follows are 28 T cell receptor beta chains derived from one specimen sequenced in a study of T cell repertoires in cytomegalovirus infection. MiXCR, run by TCRdb on the reads, gives a single entry per CDR3 protein. The sample lists roughly 100,000 distinct CDR3 sequences, 16% occurring once. Sequencing was carried out using PBMCs. Receptor source: a human donor in good health (CMV status not recorded). Some clones in this sample may be carry-over from other donors' samples.

This chain joins TRBV20-1 and TRBJ2-3; 14 bases align to TRBD2. The CDR3 covers 17 residues. Germline loops: CDR1 DFQATT, CDR2 SNEGSKA (reference sequence). V gave up 5 bases and J gave up 3 bases; unmatched junction bases: 10. This CDR3 is CSAPPTSGGVVTDTQYF. The CDR3 DNA follows: TGCAGTGCTCCCCCGACTAGCGGGGGGGTTGTTACAGATACGCAGTATTTT.

In this sample, this clonotype turned up many times. V usage is TRBV12-3 or TRBV12-4 and J usage is TRBJ2-2; D perhaps matches TRBD1 (6 bases). The CDR3 covers 14 residues. Trimming left V 6 bases short and J 1 base short, with 9 bases between. The CDR3 bases are TGTGCCAGCAGCAAGGGACAGAACACCGGGGAGCTGTTTTTT. As protein: CASSKGQNTGELFF.

With respect to this clonotype: This CDR3 is missing its conserved last phenylalanine or tryptophan, likely due to a read error. CDR3 sequence reads: CASREEPRGADTQYL. The CDR3 DNA is TGTGCCAGCAGAGAGGAACCAAGGGGTGCAGATACGCAGTATTTA. J is TRBJ2-3 and V is TRBV28; the D gene is possibly TRBD1 (5 bases). The CDR3 covers 15 residues. The V and J ends lost 6 bases and 4 bases respectively, with 17 bases between them. CDR1 is MDHEN, CDR2 SYDVKM, per germline.

This clonotype appeared a few times. The chain uses TRBV7-6 and TRBJ2-5, with D tentatively TRBD1 (6 bases). V lost 5 bases and J lost 5, with 12 bases in between. Germline CDR1 is SGHVS and CDR2 is FNYEAQ. This CDR3 has 13 amino acids. CDR3 residues: CASSRTEEETQYF. As DNA, the CDR3 is TGTGCCAGCAGCCGGACAGAAGAGGAGACCCAGTACTTC.

This clonotype was seen ten or more times. The chain combines TRBV27 with TRBJ1-2, with D possibly matching TRBD1 (5 bases). V shed 2 bases and J shed 3 bases, with 10 bases lying between them. Germline V lookup: CDR1 MNHEY, CDR2 SMNVEV (reference sequence). The CDR3 spans 14 residues. CDR3 region: CASSLGREDYGYTF. The CDR3 DNA is TGTGCCAGCAGTTTAGGCAGGGAGGACTATGGCTACACCTTC.

The chain employs TRBV7-2 and TRBJ2-7, with 9 positions matching TRBD1. The CDR3 length is 15 residues. Germline CDR1 and CDR2: SGHTA and FQGNSA. The junction had 11 bases not matched to a gene; V was cut back by 5 bases and J by 6 bases. For the CDR3, the DNA is TGTGCCAGCAGCCGTTGCCCCGGGACAGGGTCCGAGCAGTACTTC. It is translated as CASSRCPGTGSEQYF.

In this sample, this clonotype turned up many times. This chain joins TRBV7-8 and TRBJ2-1; a possible D gene is TRBD2 (5 bases). Germline V gene lookup returns CDR1 SGHVS and CDR2 FQNEAQ. Trimming pared 5 bases from V and 5 bases from J, leaving 19 bases between. The CDR3 is 16 residues long. For the CDR3, the DNA is TGTGCCAGCAGCCGAGGCCCCGGACTGGAGCACAATGAGCAGTTCTTC. Its protein is CASSRGPGLEHNEQFF.

The sample holds many counts of this clonotype. The V gene is TRBV7-9, the J gene TRBJ2-1, with TRBD2 identical over 9 bases. The CDR3 consists of 16 residues. V was pared by 5 bases and J by 11 bases, with 16 bases of the junction left unmatched. Germline V CDR1 and CDR2: SEHNR, FQNEAQ (reference sequence). DNA of the CDR3: TGTGCCAGCAGCCCAATGTCAGCGGGGGGCCAGGTGAAGCAGTTCTTC. Translated, it gives CASSPMSAGGQVKQFF.

Many counts were recorded for this clonotype. The genes are TRBV7-2 and TRBJ2-5; the D is unclear. CDR1 and CDR2 from the germline V gene are SGHTA and FQGNSA. V was clipped by 1 base and J by 5 bases, with 5 bases between them. This CDR3 has 12 residues. CDR3 in DNA: TGTGCCAGCAGCTTAGTAAGGGAGACCCAGTACTTC. Protein sequence: CASSLVRETQYF.

This clonotype was seen a handful of times. This sequence joins TRBV29-1 and TRBJ2-4; TRBD1 or TRBD2 may be the D gene (5 bases each). The CDR3 consists of 14 residues. Germline loops: CDR1 SQVTM, CDR2 ANQGSEA. Trimming removed 1 base from V and 0 bases from J, with 7 bases in between. The CDR3 loop reads CSVEAGTAKNIQYF. As DNA, the CDR3 is TGCAGCGTTGAAGCCGGGACAGCCAAAAACATTCAGTACTTC.

This clonotype was counted between two and nine times. The CDR3 DNA reads as TGCGCCAGCAGCCAAGACGATCAGCCCCAGCATTTT. Translated, it gives CASSQDDQPQHF. This chain connects TRBV4-1 to TRBJ1-5; no clear D. This CDR3 is built from 12 residues. The germline gives CDR1 MGHRA, CDR2 YSYEKL. Trimming removed 0 bases from V and 5 bases from J, with 2 bases in between.

This clonotype has only one observation. This may stem from a read error, because a much larger clone lies one nucleotide away. The V and J genes are TRBV6-2 or TRBV6-3 and TRBJ2-7; D not resolved. This CDR3 is 13 amino acids long. CDR1 MNHEY and CDR2 SVGEGT come from the germline V gene. CDR3 sequence (DNA): TGTGCCAGCTCCACACCCCGCTCCTACGAGCCGTACTTC. Translated: CASSTPRSYEPYF.

V gene TRBV28 combines with J gene TRBJ1-5; no clear D gene. The CDR3 spans 12 residues. Trimming took 4 bases from V and 7 from J, leaving 8 bases between them. CDR1 MDHEN and CDR2 SYDVKM come from the germline V gene. The CDR3 DNA is TGTGCCAGCAGTTCCAATACCCAGCCCCAGCATTTT. Translated: CASSSNTQPQHF. Full variable domain (missing parts from reference TRBV28 and TRBJ1-5): DVKVTQSSRYLVKRTGEKVFLECVQDMDHENMFWYRQDPGLGLRLIYFSYDVKMKEKGDIPEGYSVSREKKERFSLILESASTNQTSMYLCASSSNTQPQHFGDGTRLSIL.

This clonotype showed up many times. V and J are TRBV10-3 and TRBJ1-2, with 7 bases aligning to TRBD1. This CDR3 spans 13 amino acids. Germline V gene sequence: CDR1 ENHRY, CDR2 SYGVKD. V lost 10 bases to trimming and J lost 7 bases; unmatched junction nucleotides: 12. CDR3 coding DNA: TGTGCCACCTCCCAGACAGGGACGGCTGGCTACACCTTC. Translation gives CATSQTGTAGYTF.

The table lists this clonotype with many counts. CDR3 bases: TGTGCCAGCAGCTTAGGGACTAGCGGGGGGGCTCCGCAGTTCTTC. It translates to CASSLGTSGGAPQFF. This chain connects TRBV7-2 to TRBJ2-1; 15 bases are a match to TRBD2. Per germline, CDR1 SGHTA and CDR2 FQGNSA. Unmatched junction bases numbered 4, after V lost 1 base and J lost 12 bases. The CDR3 totals 15 residues.

A few counts support this clonotype. DNA of the CDR3: TGCGCCAGCAGCTTGGGTGAGGCCAATGAGCAGTTCTTC. This translates into CASSLGEANEQFF. The chain combines TRBV5-1 with TRBJ2-1; D gene unclear. V was shortened by 0 bases and J by 6 bases, with 7 bases between the two germline ends. Germline V gene sequence: CDR1 SGHRS, CDR2 YFSETQ. The CDR3 is 13 residues long.

V is TRBV29-1 and J is TRBJ1-1; 8 bases fit TRBD1. This CDR3 spans 13 amino acids. Trimming at V came to 5 bases and at J to 10 bases, leaving 12 bases not matched to a gene. CDR1 and CDR2 (germline): SQVTM, ANQGSEA. The CDR3 here is CSVSGQGFLGAFF. The CDR3 nucleotides are TGCAGCGTTTCAGGACAGGGCTTTCTCGGAGCTTTCTTT.

This clonotype appeared many times. This chain connects TRBV2 to TRBJ2-5; no firm D call. Trimming stripped 1 base from V and 1 base from J, with 4 bases between. CDR3 length: 13 amino acids. The V gene's germline CDR1 is SNHLY and CDR2 FYNNEI. The CDR3 loop reads CASSEGRQETQYF. The CDR3 DNA is TGTGCCAGCAGTGAAGGACGCCAAGAGACCCAGTACTTC.

This clonotype was counted a few times. This chain links TRBV25-1 with TRBJ2-1; no definite D call. This CDR3 contains 12 residues. From germline, CDR1 is MGHDK and CDR2 SYGVNS. V was pared by 3 bases and J by 5 bases, with 5 bases between. The CDR3 sequence is CASSEPDNEQFF. Here the CDR3 DNA reads TGTGCCAGCAGTGAGCCGGACAATGAGCAGTTCTTC.

The CDR3 DNA sequence: TGCAGTGCTAGCCCACCCGGGGGGGCGGGCACAGATACGCAGTATTTT. Translated: CSASPPGGAGTDTQYF. This chain connects TRBV20-1 to TRBJ2-3; 8 positions agree with TRBD2. Losses at the gene ends were 3 bases for V and 1 base for J; bases not matched to a gene: 9. Germline CDR1 and CDR2: DFQATT and SNEGSKA (reference sequence). The CDR3 sequence is 16 residues long.

This clonotype has only a few counts. The rearrangement uses TRBV7-2 and TRBJ2-7; no firm D call. Germline CDR1 SGHTA, CDR2 FQGNSA. The length of the CDR3 is 13 residues. Trimming shortened V by 1 base and J by 3 bases, and 7 bases separated the two germline ends. The DNA for the CDR3 is TGTGCCAGCAGCTTAGAACCATTCTACGAGCAGTACTTC. It specifies CASSLEPFYEQYF. Looking up the rest from reference TRBV7-2 and TRBJ2-7 gives the full variable domain: GAGVSQSPSNKVTEKGKDVELRCDPISGHTALYWYRQSLGQGLEFLIYFQGNSAPDKSGLPSDRFSAERTGGSVSTLTIQRTQQEDSAVYLCASSLEPFYEQYFGPGTRLTVT.

The chain employs TRBV30 and TRBJ2-5, with D perhaps being TRBD1 or TRBD2 (6 bases each). Germline CDR1 is GTSNPN and CDR2 is SVGIG (reference sequence). Trimming cost V 3 bases and J 7 bases, with 15 bases left between them. The CDR3 runs to 13 residues. The CDR3 here is CAWSPRWGATQYF. CDR3 nucleotide sequence: TGTGCCTGGAGCCCCAGATGGGGGGCGACCCAGTACTTC.

The sample holds a few counts of this clonotype. The genes are TRBV2 and TRBJ1-5; D is unresolved. The length of the CDR3 is 15 residues. The germline V gene encodes CDR1 SNHLY and CDR2 FYNNEI. Between the trimmed V and J ends, which lost 5 bases and 2 bases, there was a span of 13 bases. This CDR3 is CASSLDGWGNQPQHF. As DNA, the CDR3 is TGTGCCAGCAGTCTGGACGGGTGGGGCAATCAGCCCCAGCATTTT.

The chain links TRBV5-4 to TRBJ2-5; TRBD1 agrees at 10 bases. Germline values: CDR1 SGHNT, CDR2 YYREEE (reference sequence). This CDR3 region has 15 residues. V was pared by 3 bases and J by 5 bases, with 7 bases of the junction left unmatched. Here the CDR3 reads CASSSRQGAGETQYF. DNA of the CDR3: TGTGCCAGCAGCTCTCGACAGGGGGCGGGCGAGACCCAGTACTTC.

There are many counts of this clonotype. The J gene is TRBJ2-3, the V gene TRBV7-2; no clear D gene. Trimming cost V 10 bases and J 1 base, with 15 bases left between them. The germline V gene has CDR1 SGHTA and CDR2 FQGNSA. The CDR3 extends over 14 amino acids. CDR3 DNA: TGTGCCACAAGAACCTGGGAACGCACAGATACGCAGTATTTT. Its protein is CATRTWERTDTQYF.

The sample holds many counts of this clonotype. V and J are TRBV7-2 and TRBJ1-1; D is uncertain. The CDR3 length is 13 residues. V was cut by 5 bases and J by 1 base, with 8 bases left in between. CDR1 is SGHTA and CDR2 is FQGNSA in the germline V gene. Written as DNA, the CDR3 is TGTGCCAGCAGCCAGGACCCGAACACTGAAGCTTTCTTT. This sequence encodes CASSQDPNTEAFF. Combining the CDR3 with reference TRBV7-2 and TRBJ1-1 gives the whole variable domain GAGVSQSPSNKVTEKGKDVELRCDPISGHTALYWYRQSLGQGLEFLIYFQGNSAPDKSGLPSDRFSAERTGGSVSTLTIQRTQQEDSAVYLCASSQDPNTEAFFGQGTRLTVV.

The chain has TRBV7-2 and TRBJ1-6; D not resolved. Germline CDR1 reads SGHTA; CDR2 reads FQGNSA. The CDR3 loop spans 15 amino acids. The germline V and J ends were trimmed by 5 bases and 2 bases, with 10 bases remaining between them. Here the CDR3 reads CASSLTRTYNSPLHF. CDR3 nucleotide sequence: TGTGCCAGCAGCCTGACGCGGACCTATAATTCACCCCTCCACTTT.

The rearrangement links TRBV5-6 to TRBJ2-1, with TRBD2 identical over 8 bases. With V trimmed by 2 bases and J by 7 bases, 8 bases remained unmatched. Germline V CDR1 and CDR2: SGHDT, YYEEEE. CDR3 length: 15 amino acids. CDR3 protein: CASSLRGGAVNEQFF. The CDR3 DNA is TGTGCCAGCAGCTTACGGGGGGGGGCTGTTAATGAGCAGTTCTTC.